Listed here is a single T cell receptor (beta chain). This clonotype has at least ten counts. What antigen it recognizes has not been identified. Per-nucleotide qualities are absent, and no much larger clonotype sits a single base away. Library method: 5' RACE. The run used an Illumina HiSeq 2500. A second PCR of roughly 7 to 11 cycles was performed with a sample-barcoded 5' primer and a J-beta primer mix. A template-switch 5' adaptor carrying 12 random nucleotides introduced a unique molecular identifier onto each TCR beta cDNA molecule. Each sample yielded at least 3 million CDR3-containing paired-end reads. The Mint cDNA synthesis kit, primed by a TRBC-specific oligonucleotide, was used to synthesize first-strand cDNA from all RNA. After uracil-DNA glycosylase treatment, a first 18-cycle PCR used universal primers M1SS and BC2_uni_R on all cDNA. As for the original processing: For normalization, 1 million high-quality reads, each with a distinct molecular identifier, were randomly selected from each sample. Instead of being binned into consensus sequences, reads with shared molecular identifiers were discarded. MiTCR, set to a Q25 quality threshold and the strictest error-elimination algorithm, was used for CDR3 identification, clonotype clustering and error correction. A nonparametric unseen species model with Euler transformation was used to estimate a lower bound on total TCR beta diversity. TCRdb reran the public reads through fastp at Q25 and MiXCR, keeping productive beta chains. Duplicate CDR3 protein sequences are folded into a single record with the most common DNA and genes. The V and J calls were determined by TCRdb, not by the authors. The sample table records just over 1 million distinct CDR3 sequences; more than 35% of these occur just once. Over 15% of the sample is taken by the ten largest.

This entry is derived from a study of blood T cells in healthy people across ages (dated by TCRdb to the mid-2010s). For the wider study: Template switching captured roughly one uniquely barcoded TCR beta cDNA molecule per two T cells in model experiments. Two additional independent replicas of 1 million unique cDNA reads from the same blood draw were analyzed for two donors (one aged 18 to 30 and one aged 80 or older). To track age-related changes in TCR beta repertoire diversity, the study relied on deep sequencing normalized with unique cDNA molecular identifiers. Four age groups were formed from the donors: young (average about 17 years), middle-aged (approximately 41), aged (roughly 56) and long-lived (around 80). Donors of different ages were randomly distributed across sequencing lanes to avoid experimental bias. Study-wide conclusions, independent of this receptor: Observed TCR beta diversity correlated strongly with the percentage of naive T cells measured by flow cytometry. Total diversity estimates from one million sequenced T cells were considered lower bounds and underestimates. Bulk unsorted PBMC profiling prevented conclusive comparison of naive and antigen-experienced compartments. The long-lived group showed more naive CD4+ T cells, fewer expanded clones and increased TCR diversity than the aged group, suggesting age selection. Observed TCR beta diversity per million T cells fell roughly linearly with age, and a significant reduction was already apparent by age roughly 40. Because the CMV infection status of the donors was unknown, age-related changes in expanded clonotypes may potentially have been confounded.

Inclusive of the bounding cysteine and phenylalanine, the CDR3 is 14 residues long. Only the CDR3 DNA is retained, 42 bases long and in frame from the first base. V loses 5 bases at its end and J loses 4 bases; junction bases beyond the gene matches: 5. Donors were 35 to 40 systemically healthy Caucasian individuals from Russia aged roughly 6 to 95 years. Approximately 9.3 milliliters of peripheral blood were drawn from each donor into EDTA-treated Vacutainer tubes. Ficoll-Paque density-gradient centrifugation was used to isolate PBMCs, with at least 6 million per sample. Total RNA was extracted from PBMCs with Trizol reagent, with at least 5.5 micrograms obtained per sample. For every donor, flow cytometry on a PBMC aliquot measured the percentage of naive CD45RAhigh/CD27high T cells.

Here the chain combines TRBV12-3 or TRBV12-4 and TRBJ2-5, and 9 bases in between align with TRBD1. This receptor was obtained from a woman aged 55-69 years in good health. Specimen: blood. CDR3 loop: CASSRTGGGETQYF. The DNA sequence is as follows: TGTGCCAGCAGTAGAACAGGGGGCGGAGAGACCCAGTACTTC.